The T cell receptor (beta chain) under discussion was sequenced for a study of molecular identifiers for immune sequencing clone quantification. This clonotype occurred a few times. This CDR3 region has 17 residues. Trimming shortened V by 5 bases and J by 0 bases, and 19 bases separated the two germline ends. Looked up from germline, CDR1 is KGHDR and CDR2 is SFDVKD. TCRdb reprocessed the PCR reads via MiXCR and lists one record per CDR3 protein. The repertoire holds under 800,000 distinct CDR3 sequences, with about 25% as singletons. The chain couples TRBV24-1 to TRBJ2-7; no reliable D call. The TCR sequence derives from a human donor in good health. Some libraries in this study had Jurkat cell RNA spiked in. Sequenced: naive CD8+ T cells from blood, with Jurkat cell RNA spiked in. Subset: FACS-sorted CD8+CD4-CCR7+CD45RA+ naive T cells. The CDR3 bases are TGTGCCACCAGTGGGCCCCCAGGAACGGTGAGCTCCTACGAGCAGTACTTC. Its translation: CATSGPPGTVSSYEQYF.